This T cell receptor (beta chain) came from a study of preoperative IRX-2 immunotherapy in early breast cancer. Germline values: CDR1 KGHSH, CDR2 LQKENI. Between the trimmed V and J ends, which lost 2 bases and 2 bases, there was a span of 10 bases. The CDR3 extends over 15 amino acids. The treatment here: preoperative locoregional IRX-2 cytokine immunotherapy. Preoperative locoregional IRX-2 cytokine immunotherapy was tested in the phase Ib source study. The assay was immunoSEQ multiplex PCR, and TCRdb's table has in-frame clones only and misses some. Of about 42,000 clones listed, roughly 77% are singletons.

The chain employs TRBV18 and TRBJ2-1; the D is unclear. This receptor was identified in a human donor with breast cancer. This material consisted of tumor tissue, taken after IRX-2 immunotherapy. In DNA form, the CDR3 reads TGTGCCAGCTCACCATCGCAGGAAACCTACAATGAGCAGTTCTTC. It specifies CASSPSQETYNEQFF.